Following are 28 T cell receptor beta chains from one sample sequenced in a study of blood T cell repertoires in COVID-19 (dated by TCRdb to 2018 to 2020). The method behind the library was the immunoSEQ multiplex PCR assay. The table comes from immuneACCESS by way of TCRdb, which keeps in-frame sequences with V and J called. Part of the clones is missing from these tables; in studies checked, under half for an unresolved V gene and the rest for unknown reasons. In all, the sample holds about 190,000 clones, and roughly 88% of those were seen once. 5% to 8% of the sample is in the top ten clones. The source material was peripheral blood. The receptor set was obtained from a woman between 40 and 50 years old who had recovered from COVID-19.

The chain employs TRBV6-5 and TRBJ1-1, with TRBD1 matching 7 bases. Trimming cost V 6 bases and J 5 bases; bases outside gene matches: 6. The CDR3 is made up of 13 amino acids. Per germline, CDR1 MNHEY and CDR2 SVGAGI. DNA for the CDR3: TGTGCCAGCAGAGACAGGGATGGAACTGAAGCTTTCTTT. This encodes CASRDRDGTEAFF.

The CDR3 bases are TGTGCCAGCAGTTACCAGTTTCAAGAGACCCAGTACTTC. This codes for CASSYQFQETQYF. The chain couples TRBV6-5 to TRBJ2-5; D not certain. This CDR3 has 13 amino acids. Germline CDR1 MNHEY, CDR2 SVGAGI. The ends were cut back, 2 bases at V and 2 bases at J, with 6 bases in the middle.

The chain uses TRBV19 and TRBJ2-1, with 7 bases matching TRBD2. J was trimmed by 9 bases and V by 1 base; bases with no gene match: 9. Germline loops: CDR1 LNHDA, CDR2 SQIVND (reference sequence). This CDR3 has 15 amino acids. CDR3 loop: CASSIARGRGSEQFF. The DNA for the CDR3 is TGTGCCAGTAGTATAGCTCGGGGGAGGGGTTCTGAGCAGTTCTTC.

The J gene is TRBJ1-1, the V gene TRBV3-1 (or the pseudogene TRBV3-2); perhaps TRBD1 as D (5 bases). The germline CDR1 and CDR2 sequences are LGHDT and YNNKEL (reference sequence). Trimming removed 0 bases at V and 5 bases at J, with 7 bases between. There are 13 residues in the CDR3. CDR3 loop: CASSQDGGTEAFF. In nucleotides, the CDR3 is TGTGCCAGCAGCCAAGACGGGGGGACTGAAGCTTTCTTT.

The rearrangement links TRBV7-7 to TRBJ2-7; 10 bases are a match to TRBD1. The CDR3 runs to 15 residues. With 5 bases clipped from V and 5 bases from J, the junction kept 9 bases outside the gene matches. Per the germline V gene, CDR1 is SSHAT and CDR2 is FNYEAQ (reference sequence). CDR3 in amino acids: CASSPGGTGAHEQYF. CDR3 sequence (DNA): TGTGCCAGCAGCCCGGGGGGGACAGGGGCCCACGAGCAGTACTTC.

V and J are TRBV28 and TRBJ2-7, with 8 bases fitting TRBD1. The CDR3 spans 19 residues. The V gene end was trimmed by 2 bases and the J gene end by 3 bases; junction bases not matched to a gene: 18. Germline V lookup: CDR1 MDHEN, CDR2 SYDVKM. CDR3 coding DNA: TGTGCCAGCAGTTTAATAATAGGGACAGGAATAAATAGAAACTACGAGCAGTACTTC. As protein: CASSLIIGTGINRNYEQYF.

The chain employs TRBV4-3 and TRBJ1-2; 11 positions match TRBD1. V gave up 0 bases and J gave up 8 bases; unmatched junction bases: 5. Germline V lookup: CDR1 LGHNA, CDR2 YSLEER. This CDR3 has 15 residues. CDR3 DNA sequence: TGCGCCAGCAGCCAAGATTCGGGACAGGGGGGCGGCTACACCTTC. Protein sequence: CASSQDSGQGGGYTF.

This clone was detected only once. V and J are TRBV25-1 and TRBJ2-1; D call uncertain. Germline values: CDR1 MGHDK, CDR2 SYGVNS. Trimming took off 2 bases at V and 6 bases at J, with 11 bases between the two ends. This CDR3 region has 14 residues. The CDR3 loop is CASSELKRANEQFF. CDR3 sequence (DNA): TGTGCCAGCAGTGAACTTAAGCGCGCCAATGAGCAGTTCTTC. The variable domain in full, with the rest retrieved from reference TRBV25-1 and TRBJ2-1, is EADIYQTPRYLVIGTGKKITLECSQTMGHDKMYWYQQDPGMELHLIHYSYGVNSTEKGDLSSESTVSRIRTEHFPLTLESARPSHTSQYLCASSELKRANEQFFGPGTRLTVL.

The V call is TRBV6-1, the J call TRBJ2-6, with 8 positions matching TRBD1. The V gene's germline CDR1 is MNHNS and CDR2 SASEGT. CDR3 length equals 19 residues. With 0 bases clipped from V and 2 bases from J, the junction kept 9 bases outside the gene matches. For the CDR3, the DNA is TGTGCCAGCAGTGAAGCGCTGACAGGGGCCTCACCTGGGGCCAACGTCCTGACTTTC. Translating it yields CASSEALTGASPGANVLTF.

This chain links TRBV12-3 or TRBV12-4 with TRBJ2-5; 11 bases align to TRBD1. The CDR3 totals 13 residues. J was trimmed by 4 bases and V by 5 bases; bases with no gene match: 0. The CDR3 DNA is TGTGCCAGCAGTGGGACAGGGGGAGAGACCCAGTACTTC. Translated, it gives CASSGTGGETQYF.

V usage is TRBV4-2 and J usage is TRBJ2-1; 16 nucleotides agree with TRBD2. CDR1 and CDR2 from the germline V gene are LGHNA and YNFKEQ. Germline trimming cut 2 bases from V and 1 base from J; bases unmatched to any gene: 2. This CDR3 is 18 amino acids long. This CDR3 is CASSQSGLAGGSYNEQFF. CDR3 coding DNA: TGTGCCAGCAGCCAATCGGGACTAGCGGGAGGGTCCTACAATGAGCAGTTCTTC.

The chain employs TRBV10-1 and TRBJ2-7, with TRBD1 as a possible D gene (5 bases). Germline V lookup: CDR1 WNHNN, CDR2 SYGVQD (reference sequence). CDR3 size: 12 residues. V lost 11 bases and J 2 bases, leaving 13 bases between the germline ends. The CDR3 bases are TGCGCCGGCGCTGACAGTACCTACGAGCAGTACTTC. Protein: CAGADSTYEQYF.

The chain links TRBV24-1 to TRBJ2-3; 7 positions match TRBD2. V was clipped by 10 bases and J by 2 bases; unmatched bases: 5. The length of the CDR3 is 13 residues. Germline assignment: CDR1 KGHDR and CDR2 SFDVKD. CDR3 nucleotide sequence: TGTGCCACAAGAGCGGGGAACACAGATACGCAGTATTTT. Protein sequence: CATRAGNTDTQYF.

This chain uses TRBV4-3 with TRBJ2-7; 8 positions agree with TRBD1. CDR1 and CDR2 from the germline V gene are LGHNA and YSLEER. V lost 1 base to trimming and J lost 4 bases; unmatched junction nucleotides: 6. The CDR3 is 15 residues long. CDR3 DNA sequence: TGCGCCAGCAGCCAAGCCCCAGGGGGCCGGTACGAGCAGTACTTC. It translates to CASSQAPGGRYEQYF.

The V gene is TRBV5-1, the J gene TRBJ1-2; TRBD1 agrees at 9 bases. The CDR3 has 14 amino acids. Per the germline V gene, CDR1 is SGHRS and CDR2 is YFSETQ. The J segment lost 6 bases and the V segment lost 4 bases, leaving 7 bases of the junction unmatched. The CDR3 DNA sequence: TGCGCCAGCAGCCGGGACAGGGCCTTAGATGGCTACACCTTC. Translating it yields CASSRDRALDGYTF.

V usage is TRBV19 and J usage is TRBJ1-1; 9 bases map to TRBD1. The germline gives CDR1 LNHDA, CDR2 SQIVND (reference sequence). The CDR3 has 15 residues. The ends lost 4 bases at V and 1 base at J; junction bases unmatched: 4. CDR3 DNA: TGTGCCAGTAGTACCTACAGGGGGCAGAACACTGAAGCTTTCTTT. It encodes CASSTYRGQNTEAFF.

The gene calls are TRBV12-5 and TRBJ1-2; 9 bases align to TRBD1. Per germline, CDR1 LGHNT and CDR2 FRNRAP. V trimming: 5 bases; J trimming: 5 bases; junction bases outside the gene matches: 12. This CDR3 has 16 amino acids. In nucleotides, the CDR3 is TGTGCTAGTGGTATTACTGGACAGGGGCTATCTTATGGCTACACCTTC. This codes for CASGITGQGLSYGYTF.

The chain employs TRBV11-3 and TRBJ1-4; D is possibly TRBD1 (5 bases). Germline CDR1 is SGHNT and CDR2 is YENEEA. Between the trimmed V and J ends, which lost 5 bases and 7 bases, there was a span of 8 bases. There are 12 residues in the CDR3. The CDR3 bases are TGTGCCAGCAGCAGAACAGGTGAAAAACTGTTTTTT. It codes for CASSRTGEKLFF.

The chain recombines TRBV9 with TRBJ2-2, with 8 bases matching TRBD1. The CDR3 extends over 16 amino acids. Looked up from germline, CDR1 is SGDLS and CDR2 is YYNGEE. Trimming at V came to 3 bases and at J to 4 bases, leaving 8 bases not matched to a gene. CDR3 coding DNA: TGTGCCAGCAGCGCAGACAGGGGAACGGGCACCGGGGAGCTGTTTTTT. Translating gives CASSADRGTGTGELFF.

This sequence joins TRBV7-9 and TRBJ2-7, with 7 bases lining up with TRBD2. V shed 5 bases, J shed 8 bases, and the junction held 15 bases outside the gene matches. Germline CDR1 reads SEHNR; CDR2 reads FQNEAQ (reference sequence). The length of the CDR3 is 15 residues. The CDR3 protein is CASSQEGTTIVKQYF. DNA of the CDR3: TGTGCCAGCAGCCAGGAGGGGACTACGATCGTGAAGCAGTACTTC.

CDR3 in amino acids: CASSNLKGTSGRTDTQYF. In DNA form, the CDR3 reads TGTGCCAGCAGTAACCTCAAAGGGACTAGCGGGAGGACAGATACGCAGTATTTT. V and J are TRBV27 and TRBJ2-3; 15 bases map to TRBD2. CDR1 and CDR2 (germline): MNHEY, SMNVEV (reference sequence). V was pared by 5 bases and J by 3 bases, with 9 bases of the junction left unmatched. The CDR3 length is 18 residues.

The J gene is TRBJ1-1, the V gene TRBV4-2; TRBD1 matches at 8 bases. In germline, CDR1 is LGHNA, CDR2 YNFKEQ. The V and J ends lost 8 bases and 1 base, in that order; junction bases with no gene match: 3. The CDR3 covers 13 residues. CDR3 coding DNA: TGTGCCAGCCAAGGACAGGGGAACACTGAAGCTTTCTTT. This codes for CASQGQGNTEAFF.

In regard to this clone: At one end, the junction sequence differs from germline, possibly due to a read error. This chain joins TRBV18 and TRBJ1-1; 8 bases agree with TRBD1. The germline CDR1 and CDR2 sequences are KGHSH and LQKENI. The CDR3 is 18 amino acids. CDR3 DNA sequence: TGTGCCAGCTCGCCACGGACAGGGTCCCTCAGGGAGGACACTGAAGCTTTCTTT. Amino acid sequence: CASSPRTGSLREDTEAFF.

V is TRBV7-9 and J is TRBJ2-1, with 9 bases fitting TRBD2. This CDR3 contains 18 residues. With 5 bases clipped from V and 2 bases from J, the junction kept 13 bases outside the gene matches. CDR1 is SEHNR and CDR2 is FQNEAQ in the germline V gene (reference sequence). CDR3 in amino acids: CASSPGPPGLAAYNEQFF. CDR3 DNA: TGTGCCAGCAGCCCCGGACCTCCGGGACTAGCTGCCTACAATGAGCAGTTCTTC.

This rearrangement joins TRBV7-8 to TRBJ2-1, with 8 positions matching TRBD1. In germline, CDR1 is SGHVS, CDR2 FQNEAQ. This CDR3 spans 16 amino acids. Unmatched junction bases numbered 9, after V lost 2 bases and J lost 6 bases. The CDR3 spells CASSLRSQGATNEQFF. The CDR3 DNA is TGTGCCAGCAGCTTACGAAGCCAGGGGGCCACCAATGAGCAGTTCTTC.

This clone was detected once. CDR3 bases: TGTGCCAGCAGCTTAGATGGGGCAGGGGGCTACACTGAAGCTTTCTTT. It specifies CASSLDGAGGYTEAFF. The chain carries TRBV7-8 and TRBJ1-1; the match to TRBD1 covers 8 bases. Germline V CDR1 and CDR2: SGHVS, FQNEAQ. The V and J ends lost 1 base and 3 bases, in that order; junction bases with no gene match: 7. This CDR3 spans 16 amino acids. Based on the CDR3 plus reference TRBV7-8 and TRBJ1-1, the full variable domain is GAGVSQSPRYKVAKRGQDVALRCDPISGHVSLFWYQQALGQGPEFLTYFQNEAQLDKSGLPSDRFFAERPEGSVSTLKIQRTQQEDSAVYLCASSLDGAGGYTEAFFGQGTRLTVV.

The rearrangement joins TRBV3-1 (or the pseudogene TRBV3-2) to TRBJ1-1; no definite D call. V gave up 4 bases and J gave up 1 base, with 7 bases separating them. Germline assignment: CDR1 LGHDT and CDR2 YNNKEL (reference sequence). The CDR3 covers 13 residues. Here the CDR3 reads CASSPSGNTEAFF. CDR3 sequence (DNA): TGTGCCAGCAGCCCTAGTGGGAACACTGAAGCTTTCTTT.

The gene calls are TRBV30 and TRBJ1-1, with unresolved D. The CDR3 is 12 residues long. Between the trimmed V and J ends, which lost 2 bases and 1 base, there was a span of 5 bases. The germline gives CDR1 GTSNPN, CDR2 SVGIG (reference sequence). The CDR3 bases are TGTGCCTGGAGTCACTGGAACACTGAAGCTTTCTTT. This sequence encodes CAWSHWNTEAFF.